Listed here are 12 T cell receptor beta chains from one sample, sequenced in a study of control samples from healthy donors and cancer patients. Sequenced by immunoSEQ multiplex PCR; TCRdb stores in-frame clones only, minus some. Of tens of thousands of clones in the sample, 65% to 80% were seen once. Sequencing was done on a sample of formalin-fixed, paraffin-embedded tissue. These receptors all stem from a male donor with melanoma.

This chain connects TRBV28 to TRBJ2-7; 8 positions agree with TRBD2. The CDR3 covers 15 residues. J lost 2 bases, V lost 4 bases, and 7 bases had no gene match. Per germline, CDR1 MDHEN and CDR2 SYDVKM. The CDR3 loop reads CASSSASGFTYEQYF. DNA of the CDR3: TGTGCCAGCAGTTCGGCTAGCGGGTTCACCTACGAGCAGTACTTC.

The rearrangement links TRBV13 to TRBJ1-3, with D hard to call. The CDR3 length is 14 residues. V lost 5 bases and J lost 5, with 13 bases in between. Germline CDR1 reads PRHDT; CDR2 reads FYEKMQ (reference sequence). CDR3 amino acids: CASSLEGVRNTIYF. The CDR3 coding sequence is TGTGCCAGCAGCCTGGAAGGCGTTAGAAACACCATATATTTT.

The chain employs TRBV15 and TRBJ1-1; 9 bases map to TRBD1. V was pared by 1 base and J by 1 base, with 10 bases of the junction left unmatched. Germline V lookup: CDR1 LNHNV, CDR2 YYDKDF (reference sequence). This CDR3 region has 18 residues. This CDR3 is CATSRAQYEGQGNTEAFF. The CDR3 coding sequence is TGTGCCACCAGCAGAGCTCAGTACGAGGGACAGGGGAACACTGAAGCTTTCTTT. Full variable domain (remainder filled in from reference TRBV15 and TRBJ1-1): DAMVIQNPRYQVTQFGKPVTLSCSQTLNHNVMYWYQQKSSQAPKLLFHYYDKDFNNEADTPDNFQSRRPNTSFCFLDIRSPGLGDTAMYLCATSRAQYEGQGNTEAFFGQGTRLTVV.

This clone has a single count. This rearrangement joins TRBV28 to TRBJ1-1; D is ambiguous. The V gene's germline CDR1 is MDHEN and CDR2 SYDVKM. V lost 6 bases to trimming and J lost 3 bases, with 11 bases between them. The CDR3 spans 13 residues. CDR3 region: CASSVPPDTEAFF. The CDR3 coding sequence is TGTGCCAGCAGCGTCCCCCCGGACACTGAAGCTTTCTTT.

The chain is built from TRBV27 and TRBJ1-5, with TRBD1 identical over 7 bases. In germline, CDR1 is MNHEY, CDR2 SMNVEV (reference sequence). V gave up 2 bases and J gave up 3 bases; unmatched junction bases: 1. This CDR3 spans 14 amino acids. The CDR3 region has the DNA TGTGCCAGCAGTTTAGACAGGGACAATCAGCCCCAGCATTTT. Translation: CASSLDRDNQPQHF.

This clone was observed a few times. The CDR3 loop reads CASSLGDRYSGNTIYF. As DNA, the CDR3 is TGTGCCAGCAGCTTAGGGGACAGGTACTCTGGAAACACCATATATTTT. The chain carries TRBV7-9 and TRBJ1-3; TRBD1 matches 8 bases. V dropped 1 base and J dropped 0; count of bases not matched to a gene: 2. Germline loops: CDR1 SEHNR, CDR2 FQNEAQ (reference sequence). The CDR3 has 16 residues.

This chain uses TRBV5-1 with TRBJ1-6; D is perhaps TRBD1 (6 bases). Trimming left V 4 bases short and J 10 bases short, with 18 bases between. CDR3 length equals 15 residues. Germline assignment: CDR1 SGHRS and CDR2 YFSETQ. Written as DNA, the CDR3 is TGCGCCAGCAGCCTCTCACAGGGTGAGGGGTCACCCCTCCACTTT. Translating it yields CASSLSQGEGSPLHF. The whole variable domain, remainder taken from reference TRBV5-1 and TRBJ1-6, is KAGVTQTPRYLIKTRGQQVTLSCSPISGHRSVSWYQQTPGQGLQFLFEYFSETQRNKGNFPGRFSGRQFSNSRSEMNVSTLELGDSALYLCASSLSQGEGSPLHFGNGTRLTVT.

CDR3 DNA sequence: TGTGCCAGCAGCTTCTCCCGAGTCTCCACTAGCGGGAGTGGCAATGAGCAGTTCTTC. It specifies CASSFSRVSTSGSGNEQFF. The chain is built from TRBV7-8 and TRBJ2-1, with 11 bases that match TRBD2. This CDR3 region has 19 residues. V lost 3 bases, J lost 6 bases, and 16 bases stayed unmatched. Germline V lookup: CDR1 SGHVS, CDR2 FQNEAQ.

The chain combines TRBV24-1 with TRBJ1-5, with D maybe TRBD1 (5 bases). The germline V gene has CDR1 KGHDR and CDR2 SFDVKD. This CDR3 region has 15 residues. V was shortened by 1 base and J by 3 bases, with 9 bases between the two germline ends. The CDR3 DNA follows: TGTGCCACCAGTGATTTAGGGGATGTCAATCAGCCCCAGCATTTT. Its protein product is CATSDLGDVNQPQHF.

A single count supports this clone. Written as DNA, the CDR3 is TGTGCCAGCAGCTTACTTACCTACGAGCAGTACTTC. It specifies CASSLLTYEQYF. V is TRBV7-2 and J is TRBJ2-7, with D unresolved. The CDR3 is 12 residues long. Trimming took 2 bases from V and 2 from J, leaving 4 bases between them. Germline values: CDR1 SGHTA, CDR2 FQGNSA.

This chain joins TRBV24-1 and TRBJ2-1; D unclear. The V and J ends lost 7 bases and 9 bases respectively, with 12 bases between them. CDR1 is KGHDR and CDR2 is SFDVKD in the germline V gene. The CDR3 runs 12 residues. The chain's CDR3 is CATSPPDGEQFF. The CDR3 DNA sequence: TGTGCCACCAGCCCCCCCGATGGTGAGCAGTTCTTC.

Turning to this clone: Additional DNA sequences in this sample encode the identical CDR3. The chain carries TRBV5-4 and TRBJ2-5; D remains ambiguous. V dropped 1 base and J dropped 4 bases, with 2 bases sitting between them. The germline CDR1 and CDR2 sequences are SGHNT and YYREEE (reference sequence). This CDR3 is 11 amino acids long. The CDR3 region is CASSLRETQYF. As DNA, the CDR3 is TGTGCCAGCAGCTTGCGAGAGACCCAGTACTTC.